A selection of T cell receptor beta chains follows, all from one sample in a study of T-cell memory formation after mild COVID-19. Via MiXCR, TCRdb re-called the 5' RACE reads, giving one row per CDR3 protein. Of roughly 260,000 distinct CDR3 sequences listed, about 15% are singletons. Sequencing input: PBMCs or a T cell subset sorted from them (not recorded which). The receptors derive from a man younger than 35 who had mild COVID-19 (a few samples of this study predate the infection). Cell type and time point are not known. The CDR3 runs from the conserved cysteine through the conserved F or W. D genes are given only for firm matches. Clone size appears in some rows only: once, few, many, or a class for an expanded clone.

abundance: NA
d_gene: NA
v_gene: TRBV18
j_gene: TRBJ1-1
CDR3nt: TGTGCCAGCTCATTCGCACGGAGGGACACTGAAGCTTTCTTT
CDR3aa: CASSFARRDTEAFF

abundance: few
d_gene: NA
v_gene: TRBV5-6
j_gene: TRBJ2-2
CDR3nt: TGTGCCAGCAGCTTGCGTCGGACTTGGGGCACCGGGGAGCTGTTTTTT
CDR3aa: CASSLRRTWGTGELFF

abundance: many
d_gene: NA
v_gene: TRBV7-3
j_gene: TRBJ2-5
CDR3nt: TGTGCCAGCAGCAGGAGAGAGGGAGAGACCCAGTACTTC
CDR3aa: CASSRREGETQYF

abundance: NA
d_gene: TRBD1
v_gene: TRBV18
j_gene: TRBJ1-2
CDR3nt: TGTGCCAGCTCACCGGTCCGGGACAGGGGGAACTATGGCTACACCTTC
CDR3aa: CASSPVRDRGNYGYTF

abundance: few
d_gene: NA
v_gene: TRBV18
j_gene: TRBJ1-1
CDR3nt: TGTGCCAGCTCACCACCGTCAGGTAGTGAAGCTTTCTTT
CDR3aa: CASSPPSGSEAFF

abundance: many
d_gene: NA
v_gene: TRBV7-2
j_gene: TRBJ2-5
CDR3nt: TGTGCCAGCAGGAAGCCGGGATTCCAAGAGACCCAGTACTTC
CDR3aa: CASRKPGFQETQYF

abundance: NA
d_gene: TRBD2
v_gene: TRBV4-1
j_gene: TRBJ2-2
CDR3nt: TGCGCCAGCAGCCCCCACGGGAGGGGAAATGCCGGGGAGCTGTTTTTT
CDR3aa: CASSPHGRGNAGELFF

abundance: NA
d_gene: TRBD2
v_gene: TRBV27
j_gene: TRBJ2-6
CDR3nt: TGTGCCAGCAGTCATCAGGGACTAGCGGGGGCTGGGGCCAACGTCCTGACTTTC
CDR3aa: CASSHQGLAGAGANVLTF

abundance: few
d_gene: NA
v_gene: TRBV28
j_gene: TRBJ2-5
CDR3nt: TGTGCCAGCAGGATGACAGTGGGGAACCAAGAGACCCAGTACTTC
CDR3aa: CASRMTVGNQETQYF

abundance: many
d_gene: NA
v_gene: TRBV7-3
j_gene: TRBJ1-1
CDR3nt: TGTGCCAGCAGCTTGAATGTGGGGAACACTGAAGCTTTCTTT
CDR3aa: CASSLNVGNTEAFF

abundance: NA
d_gene: NA
v_gene: TRBV7-6
j_gene: TRBJ1-1
CDR3nt: TGTGCCAGCAGCCCCAGGGACATGAACACTGAAGCTTTCTTT
CDR3aa: CASSPRDMNTEAFF

abundance: few
d_gene: TRBD1
v_gene: TRBV11-2
j_gene: TRBJ2-7
CDR3nt: TGTGCCAGCAGCTCCCAGCCAGGGGGCTCCTACGAGCAGTACTTC
CDR3aa: CASSSQPGGSYEQYF

abundance: few
d_gene: NA
v_gene: TRBV7-3
j_gene: TRBJ2-3
CDR3nt: TGTGCCAGCAGCTCCCCGCCTGACGGTACGCAGTATTTT
CDR3aa: CASSSPPDGTQYF

abundance: few
d_gene: NA
v_gene: TRBV12-3/TRBV12-4
j_gene: TRBJ2-1
CDR3nt: TGTGCCAGCAGCCTTCCCCGGGTCCCTTACAATGAGCAGTTCTTC
CDR3aa: CASSLPRVPYNEQFF

abundance: few
d_gene: TRBD2
v_gene: TRBV12-3/TRBV12-4
j_gene: TRBJ2-2
CDR3nt: TGTGCCAGCAGTCCCCGGCGCGGGGGACCCGGGGAGCTGTTTTTT
CDR3aa: CASSPRRGGPGELFF

abundance: NA
d_gene: NA
v_gene: TRBV11-2
j_gene: TRBJ1-3
CDR3nt: TGTGCCAGCAGCCAGACATTCTCTGGAAACACCATATATTTT
CDR3aa: CASSQTFSGNTIYF

abundance: many
d_gene: NA
v_gene: TRBV5-1
j_gene: TRBJ1-1
CDR3nt: TGCGCCAGCAGCTTGAGGGGAGGTGGGTACAGCGACACTGAAGCTTTCTTT
CDR3aa: CASSLRGGGYSDTEAFF

abundance: NA
d_gene: TRBD2
v_gene: TRBV7-9
j_gene: TRBJ2-1
CDR3nt: TGTGCCAGCAGCCCGGGGGGGAGGTCCTACAATGAGCAGTTCTTC
CDR3aa: CASSPGGRSYNEQFF

abundance: NA
d_gene: NA
v_gene: TRBV13
j_gene: TRBJ2-7
CDR3nt: TGTGCCAGCAGCAGGGTAGGTGAGCAGTACTTC
CDR3aa: CASSRVGEQYF

abundance: few
d_gene: TRBD2
v_gene: TRBV5-1
j_gene: TRBJ2-1
CDR3nt: TGCGCCAGCGGCGGTAGCGGGGGAAATGAGCAGTTCTTC
CDR3aa: CASGGSGGNEQFF

abundance: NA
d_gene: TRBD1
v_gene: TRBV4-1
j_gene: TRBJ1-4
CDR3nt: TGCGCCAGCAGCCAACCTACAGGGGTCGATGAAAAACTGTTTTTT
CDR3aa: CASSQPTGVDEKLFF

abundance: many
d_gene: TRBD1
v_gene: TRBV20-1
j_gene: TRBJ2-3
CDR3nt: TGCAGTGCTCCGGACAGGGGACTCCCTACGCAGTATTTT
CDR3aa: CSAPDRGLPTQYF

abundance: NA
d_gene: NA
v_gene: TRBV6-4
j_gene: TRBJ2-7
CDR3nt: TGTGCCAGCAGTGAAACTCGGGCGTCTAGTCAGTACTTC
CDR3aa: CASSETRASSQYF

abundance: NA
d_gene: TRBD1
v_gene: TRBV7-2
j_gene: TRBJ1-6
CDR3nt: TGTGCCAGCTCATATGACGGGGACAGCAATTCACCCCTCCACTTT
CDR3aa: CASSYDGDSNSPLHF

abundance: NA
d_gene: NA
v_gene: TRBV5-1
j_gene: TRBJ1-3
CDR3nt: TGCGCCAGCAGCTTGGAAAGTATTAGAGCTTTTGGAAACACCATATATTTT
CDR3aa: CASSLESIRAFGNTIYF

abundance: NA
d_gene: NA
v_gene: TRBV5-1
j_gene: TRBJ2-2
CDR3nt: TGCGCCAGCAACCAGGGGGGCGGGGAGCTGTTTTTT
CDR3aa: CASNQGGGELFF

abundance: NA
d_gene: TRBD1
v_gene: TRBV20-1
j_gene: TRBJ2-1
CDR3nt: TGCAGTGCCATACCTGACGCTGACAGGGCCATTCACTCCTACAATGAGCAGTTCTTC
CDR3aa: CSAIPDADRAIHSYNEQFF

abundance: NA
d_gene: TRBD1
v_gene: TRBV6-4
j_gene: TRBJ1-2
CDR3nt: TGTGCCAGCAGTGATGGGACAGGAAACTATGGCTACACCTTC
CDR3aa: CASSDGTGNYGYTF

abundance: few
d_gene: NA
v_gene: TRBV4-1
j_gene: TRBJ2-3
CDR3nt: TGCGCCAGCAGCCTCGTAGAGATGGCAGATACGCAGTATTTT
CDR3aa: CASSLVEMADTQYF

abundance: few
d_gene: NA
v_gene: TRBV5-1
j_gene: TRBJ1-5
CDR3nt: TGCGCCAGCAGCACGGTCCCGGGACTCCCTTGGGCCCAGCATTTT
CDR3aa: CASSTVPGLPWAQHF

abundance: few
d_gene: TRBD1
v_gene: TRBV5-1
j_gene: TRBJ2-7
CDR3nt: TGCGCCAGCAGCTTGGGACAGGGGCTCTCCTACGAGCAGTACTTC
CDR3aa: CASSLGQGLSYEQYF

abundance: NA
d_gene: NA
v_gene: TRBV5-1
j_gene: TRBJ2-1
CDR3nt: TGCGCCAGCAGCTTGGAAGGGGCAGGGGAGCAGTTCTTC
CDR3aa: CASSLEGAGEQFF